The clone carrying this T cell receptor (delta chain) has only a few counts. Its antigen is undetermined. The protein TCRdb gives is from a much larger clone and does not agree with this DNA's translation at residue 13, likely a read error; the protein shown here comes from the DNA. Gammadelta T cells were flow-sorted from PBMC into Vgamma9/Vdelta2+ and Vdelta2-negative populations for bulk analysis. Sequencing covered both gamma and delta TCR chains per sample. TCRdb re-called the multiplex PCR reads via CATT. The data contain roughly 93,000 delta-chain clones, over 0.9% of them singletons. This sample was included in a study of γδ T cells in repeated Plasmodium falciparum infection. About the study: Malaria-naive adults were infected with P. falciparum NF54 four times over approximately 600 days.

The study, taken as a whole, reports: Vgamma9/Vdelta2+ repertoires stayed stably polyclonal over time and infection. Vdelta2-negative gammadelta repertoires, largely Vdelta1+, seemingly showed infection-driven waves of new clonal selection.

The V and J ends lost 2 bases and 7 bases respectively, with 25 bases between them. The CDR3 runs 17 residues. The germline V gene has CDR1 GEAIGNYY and CDR2 EKD. Input material: gamma-delta T cells from blood. The rearrangement joins TRDV2 to TRDJ1; unclear D gene. No J gene was available from TCRdb, and it was assigned here by a germline match of the DNA. The TCR originated in a pool of human donors (malaria-infected and uninfected, not separated). CDR3 nucleotides: TGTGCCTGTGACAAGATCCTGCCACTAACCCGGGGCGGTAAACTCATCTTT. It translates to CACDKILPLTRGGKLIF.